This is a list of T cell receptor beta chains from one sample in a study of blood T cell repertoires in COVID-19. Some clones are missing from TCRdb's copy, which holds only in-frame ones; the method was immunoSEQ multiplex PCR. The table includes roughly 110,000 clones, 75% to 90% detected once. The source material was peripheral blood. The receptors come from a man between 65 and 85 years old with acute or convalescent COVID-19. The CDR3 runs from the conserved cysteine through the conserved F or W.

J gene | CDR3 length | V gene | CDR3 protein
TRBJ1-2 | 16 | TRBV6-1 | CASSDIMDRLNYGYTF
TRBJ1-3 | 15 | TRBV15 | CATSRDRGSGNTIYF
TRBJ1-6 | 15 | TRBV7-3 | CASSFMGQGDSPLHF
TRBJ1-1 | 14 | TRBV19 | CASRSGQPYTEAFF
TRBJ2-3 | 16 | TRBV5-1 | CASSLARGARTDTQYF
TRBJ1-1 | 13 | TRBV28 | CASRASGATEAFF
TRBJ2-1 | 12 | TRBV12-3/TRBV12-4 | CASSLERVEQFF
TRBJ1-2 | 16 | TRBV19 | CASSIEGTGANYGYTF
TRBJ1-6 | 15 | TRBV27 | CASSGTGTTNSPLHF
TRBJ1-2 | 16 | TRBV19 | CASIPGAQGFNYGYTF
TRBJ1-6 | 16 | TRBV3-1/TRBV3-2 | CASSHRDRGGDSPLHF
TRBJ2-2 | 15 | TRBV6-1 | CASSSRVRRTGELFF
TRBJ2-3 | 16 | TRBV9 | CASSVGSSGSADTQYF
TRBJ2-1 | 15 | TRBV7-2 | CASRTGDRGYNEQFF
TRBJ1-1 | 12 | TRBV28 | CASSIMNTEAFF
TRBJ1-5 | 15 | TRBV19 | CASSKKDRGLQPQHF
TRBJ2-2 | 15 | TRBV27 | CASSINTGITGELFF
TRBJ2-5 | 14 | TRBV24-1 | CATSAGGVSETQYF
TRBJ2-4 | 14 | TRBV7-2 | CASSTRRGADIQYF
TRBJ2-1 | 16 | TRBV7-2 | CASSSQRTGGNNEQFF
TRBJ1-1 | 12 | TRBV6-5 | CASSLGELSAFF
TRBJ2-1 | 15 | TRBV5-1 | CASSFKSGGANEQFF
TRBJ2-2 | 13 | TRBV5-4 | CASSLAGGGELFF
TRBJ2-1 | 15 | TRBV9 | CASSVDRELYNEQFF
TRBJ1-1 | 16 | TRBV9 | CASSPGQGIVGTEAFF
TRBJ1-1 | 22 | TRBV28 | CASNLNRATGGLSVGMNTEAFF
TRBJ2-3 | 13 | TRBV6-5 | CATQTGSTDTQYF
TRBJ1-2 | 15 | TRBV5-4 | CASTRGVVTNYGYTF
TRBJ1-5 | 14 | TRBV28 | CASSLGGSNQPQHF
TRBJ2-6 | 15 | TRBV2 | CASSLQGAGANVLTF
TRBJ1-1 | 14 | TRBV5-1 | CASSLAYGNTEAFF
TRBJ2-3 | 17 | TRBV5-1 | CASSSRLGSGRADTQYF
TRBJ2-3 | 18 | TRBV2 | CASSAVKGLAGATDTQYF